The entry below gives a single T cell receptor beta chain sequence along with its context. The sample holds a few counts of this clonotype. Its binding antigen is unknown. Base quality data are lacking; no much larger clone is found one base away. The TCR beta CDR3 regions were amplified from the RNA transcripts. The TCR CDR3 was subjected to a first round of RT-PCR using the HTBI primer set and the Qiagen OneStep RT-PCR kit. The libraries were constructed in a second round of multiplex PCR and then size-selected and purified. Paired-end sequencing of the libraries was performed with 100 bp reads on an Illumina HiSeq2000. For the original study's pipeline: Raw data were processed with SOAPnuke, discarding reads with adapters, uncalled bases, mean Phred below 15, or no exact constant-primer or identifier match. High-quality paired reads were merged using COPE v1.2.5, and each unique nucleotide sequence was defined as a clonotype. MiTCR v1.1 was used to align the clonotypes against IMGT TRBV, TRBD and TRBJ reference segments. The analysis included only V-J combinations with a frequency above 0.0001, which together covered more than 98% of the repertoires. The TCS score was defined as F50 (clonal expansion) divided by E x V (chaos), with BLOSUM62-based TCRdist calculated between CDR3 peptides within each V-J. Welch's t-statistics and random forest reduced just over 500 V-J features to roughly 13, which were used in a naive Bayes classifier (R e1071). TCRdb applied fastp at Q25 and MiXCR to the public reads, then kept only in-frame beta chains. CDR3 protein sequences are deduplicated, and each keeps its most common genes and DNA. TCRdb assigned the V and J calls; the authors' analysis was not used. The sample includes around 400,000 distinct CDR3 sequences, with roughly 25% observed a single time. The top ten clonotypes cover more than 60% of the sample.

This sample was included in a study of T cells in Graves' hyperthyroidism and ophthalmopathy (dated by TCRdb to about 2019). In terms of the full investigation: Peripheral blood was sampled at the time of initial diagnosis, prior to any treatment. A discovery cohort of approximately 97 patients, approximately 45 with Graves' ophthalmopathy and 55 to 65 with stable Graves' hyperthyroidism, was used to find distinguishing TCR V-J signatures. Whether ophthalmopathy could be predicted prospectively was tested in an independent validation cohort made up of about 18 hyperthyroidism patients plus 17 patients who later progressed to ophthalmopathy. For training and testing, the 95 to 100 patients in the discovery cohort were randomly divided in a 7:3 ratio. The study also compared thyroid tissue and blood T-cell repertoires from roughly six Graves' hyperthyroidism patients. After sampling, hyperthyroidism patients received methimazole starting at 30 mg daily, and ophthalmopathy patients received high-dose intravenous methylprednisolone. TCR Vbeta CDR3 sequencing of around 130 peripheral blood samples (over 40 ophthalmopathy, 75 hyperthyroidism and around 17 progressor patients) is reported in the paper. On the study overall, not on this receptor specifically: In validation, progression to ophthalmopathy was predicted by the model with almost 71% sensitivity and 72.22% specificity, a median of 6.5 months before onset. Most expanded thyroid clonotypes (frequency above 0.001) were also found in blood, which suggests that blood repertoires may mirror thyroid immune responses. A 13 V-J signature model separated ophthalmopathy from stable hyperthyroidism, with about 90% sensitivity and about 81% specificity in cross-validation and 80%/75% in testing. Sample size was not statistically predetermined, and blinding of investigators to group allocation was not performed.

Graves' hyperthyroidism was defined as stable when no progression to ophthalmopathy occurred over 18 months of follow-up. Hyperthyroidism patients were newly diagnosed, with disease duration under 2 months, and aged 18 to 65 years. Exclusion was applied to patients with uncontrolled infections, other autoimmune diseases, pregnancy or lactation. Diagnoses were based on clinical symptoms, serum thyroxine and TRAb, thyroid ultrasound and orbital computed tomography. PBMCs were separated from roughly 9.3 ml of fresh peripheral blood using Ficoll-Paque density gradient centrifugation. Total RNA was extracted with Trizol reagent, and quality was checked on an Agilent 2100 Bioanalyzer. The junction carries 9 bases between V and J, which are trimmed by 5 bases and 7 bases respectively. The cysteine opens and the phenylalanine closes a CDR3 of 12 amino acids. Only the CDR3 region is kept as DNA, spanning 36 bases read in frame from base 1. CDR1 and CDR2 are drawn from the germline V gene: MNHNS, SASEGT.

Sequencing was done on a sample of blood. The sequence was obtained from a man aged 45-60 years with Graves' hyperthyroidism. Recombination connected TRBV6-1 to TRBJ1-5; the D gene is unclear. The CDR3 region reads CASSSSSQPQHF. The DNA is TGTGCCAGCAGTTCCTCCTCCCAGCCCCAGCATTTT.